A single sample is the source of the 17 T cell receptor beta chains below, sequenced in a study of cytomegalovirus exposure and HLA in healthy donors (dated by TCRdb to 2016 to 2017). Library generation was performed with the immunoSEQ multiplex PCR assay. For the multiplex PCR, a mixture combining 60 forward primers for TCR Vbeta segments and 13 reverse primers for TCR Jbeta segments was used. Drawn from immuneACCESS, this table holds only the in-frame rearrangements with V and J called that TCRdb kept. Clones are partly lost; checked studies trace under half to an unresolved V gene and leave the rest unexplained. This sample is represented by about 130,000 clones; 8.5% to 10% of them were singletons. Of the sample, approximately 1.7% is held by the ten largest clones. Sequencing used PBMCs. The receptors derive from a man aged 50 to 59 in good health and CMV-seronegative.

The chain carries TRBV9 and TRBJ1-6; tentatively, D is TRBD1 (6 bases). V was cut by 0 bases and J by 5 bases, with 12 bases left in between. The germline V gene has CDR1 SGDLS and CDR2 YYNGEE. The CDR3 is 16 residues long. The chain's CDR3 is CASSVDGTPNNSPLHF. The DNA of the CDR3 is TGTGCCAGCAGCGTAGACGGGACACCGAATAATTCACCCCTCCACTTT.

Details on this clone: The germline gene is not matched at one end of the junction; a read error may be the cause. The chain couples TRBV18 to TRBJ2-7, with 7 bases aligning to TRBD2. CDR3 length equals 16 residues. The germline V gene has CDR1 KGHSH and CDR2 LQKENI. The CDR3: CASSPYAGLAAYGQYF. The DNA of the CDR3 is TGTGCCAGCTCACCGTATGCTGGGCTAGCGGCCTACGGGCAGTACTTC.

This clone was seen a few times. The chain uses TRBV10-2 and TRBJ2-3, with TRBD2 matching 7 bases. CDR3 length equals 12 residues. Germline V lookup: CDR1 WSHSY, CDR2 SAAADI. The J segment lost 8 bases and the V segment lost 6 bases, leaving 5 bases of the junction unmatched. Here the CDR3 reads CASSGPGGTQYF. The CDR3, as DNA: TGCGCCAGCAGCGGTCCGGGGGGTACGCAGTATTTT.

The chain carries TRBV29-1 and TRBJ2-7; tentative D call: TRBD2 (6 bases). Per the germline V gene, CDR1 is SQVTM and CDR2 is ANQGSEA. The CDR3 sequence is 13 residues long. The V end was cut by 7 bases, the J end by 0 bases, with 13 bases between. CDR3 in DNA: TGCAGCGCGTGGGGGGTTACCTCCTACGAGCAGTACTTC. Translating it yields CSAWGVTSYEQYF.

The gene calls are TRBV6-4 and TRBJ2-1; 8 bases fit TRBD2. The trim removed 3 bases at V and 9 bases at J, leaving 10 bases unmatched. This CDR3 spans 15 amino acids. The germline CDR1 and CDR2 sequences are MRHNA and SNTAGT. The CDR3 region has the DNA TGTGCCAGCAGTGAAACTGGCGGGGGGACCGCTGAGCAGTTCTTC. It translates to CASSETGGGTAEQFF.

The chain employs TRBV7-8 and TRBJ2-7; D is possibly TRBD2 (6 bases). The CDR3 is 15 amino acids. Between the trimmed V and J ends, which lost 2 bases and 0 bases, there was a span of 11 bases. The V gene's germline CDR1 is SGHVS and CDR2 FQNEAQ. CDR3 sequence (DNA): TGTGCCAGCAGCTTATTAGCGGCAAGCTCCTACGAGCAGTACTTC. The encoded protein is CASSLLAASSYEQYF.

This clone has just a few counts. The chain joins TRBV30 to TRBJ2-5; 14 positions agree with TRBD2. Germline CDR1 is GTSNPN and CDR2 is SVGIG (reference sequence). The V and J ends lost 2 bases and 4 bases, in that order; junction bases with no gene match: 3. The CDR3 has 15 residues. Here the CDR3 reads CAWSPGLAGGETQYF. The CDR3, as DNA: TGTGCCTGGAGTCCCGGACTAGCGGGAGGAGAGACCCAGTACTTC.

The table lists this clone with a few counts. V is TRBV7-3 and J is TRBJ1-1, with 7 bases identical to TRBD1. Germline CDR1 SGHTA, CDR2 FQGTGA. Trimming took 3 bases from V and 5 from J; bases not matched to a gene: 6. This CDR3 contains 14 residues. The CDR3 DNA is TGTGCCAGCAGCTTGACAGGGCCGGGGACTGAAGCTTTCTTT. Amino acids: CASSLTGPGTEAFF.

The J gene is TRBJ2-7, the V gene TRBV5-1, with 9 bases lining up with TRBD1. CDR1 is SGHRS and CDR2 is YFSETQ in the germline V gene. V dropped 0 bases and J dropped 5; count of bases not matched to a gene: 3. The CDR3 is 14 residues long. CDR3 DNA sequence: TGCGCCAGCAGCTTGGGGGGACAGGGCGACGAGCAGTACTTC. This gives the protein CASSLGGQGDEQYF.

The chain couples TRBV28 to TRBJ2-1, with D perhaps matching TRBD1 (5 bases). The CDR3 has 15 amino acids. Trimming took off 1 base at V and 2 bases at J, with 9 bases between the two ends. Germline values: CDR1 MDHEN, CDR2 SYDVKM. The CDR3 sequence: CASSLSQGTYNEQFF. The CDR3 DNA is TGTGCCAGCAGTTTATCCCAGGGAACCTACAATGAGCAGTTCTTC.

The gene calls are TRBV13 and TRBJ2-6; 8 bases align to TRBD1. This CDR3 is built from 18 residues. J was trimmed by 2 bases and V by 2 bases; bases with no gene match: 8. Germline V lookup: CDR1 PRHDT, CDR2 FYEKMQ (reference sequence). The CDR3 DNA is TGTGCCAGCAGCTTAACGACAGGGGTGGCGACTGGGGCCAACGTCCTGACTTTC. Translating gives CASSLTTGVATGANVLTF.

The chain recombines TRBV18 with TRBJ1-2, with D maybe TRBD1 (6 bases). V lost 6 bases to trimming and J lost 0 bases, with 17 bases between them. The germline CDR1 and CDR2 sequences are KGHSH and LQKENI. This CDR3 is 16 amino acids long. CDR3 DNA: TGTGCCAGCTCTCTCTCCCGGACAGAGGCTAACTATGGCTACACCTTC. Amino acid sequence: CASSLSRTEANYGYTF.

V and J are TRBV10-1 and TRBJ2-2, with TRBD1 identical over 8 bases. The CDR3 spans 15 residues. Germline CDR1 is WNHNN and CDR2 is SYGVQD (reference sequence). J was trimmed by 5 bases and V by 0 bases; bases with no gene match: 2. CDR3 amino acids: CASSESHRGTGELFF. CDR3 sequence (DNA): TGCGCCAGCAGTGAGTCGCACAGGGGGACCGGGGAGCTGTTTTTT.

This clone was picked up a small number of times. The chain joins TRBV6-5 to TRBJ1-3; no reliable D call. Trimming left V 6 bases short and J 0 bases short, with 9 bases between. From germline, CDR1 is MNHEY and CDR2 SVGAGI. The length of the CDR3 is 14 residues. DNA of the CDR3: TGTGCCAGCAGCCTGGCGGGCTCTGGAAACACCATATATTTT. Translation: CASSLAGSGNTIYF.

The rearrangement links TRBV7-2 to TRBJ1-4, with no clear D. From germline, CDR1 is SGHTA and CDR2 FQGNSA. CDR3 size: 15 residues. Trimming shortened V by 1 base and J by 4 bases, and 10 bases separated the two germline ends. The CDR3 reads CASSLVSRGNEKLFF. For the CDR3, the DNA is TGTGCCAGCAGCTTAGTATCCCGGGGTAATGAAAAACTGTTTTTT. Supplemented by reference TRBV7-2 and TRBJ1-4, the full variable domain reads GAGVSQSPSNKVTEKGKDVELRCDPISGHTALYWYRQSLGQGLEFLIYFQGNSAPDKSGLPSDRFSAERTGGSVSTLTIQRTQQEDSAVYLCASSLVSRGNEKLFFGSGTQLSVL.

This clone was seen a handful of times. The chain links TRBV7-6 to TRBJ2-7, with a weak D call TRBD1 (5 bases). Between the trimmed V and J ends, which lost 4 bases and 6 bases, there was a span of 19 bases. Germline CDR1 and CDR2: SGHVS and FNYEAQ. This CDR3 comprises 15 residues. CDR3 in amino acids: CASSSGGQGIGEQYF. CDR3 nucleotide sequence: TGTGCCAGCAGCTCCGGTGGCCAGGGAATCGGCGAGCAGTACTTC. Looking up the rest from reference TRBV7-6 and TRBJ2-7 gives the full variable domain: GAGVSQSPRYKVTKRGQDVALRCDPISGHVSLYWYRQALGQGPEFLTYFNYEAQQDKSGLPNDRFSAERPEGSISTLTIQRTEQRDSAMYRCASSSGGQGIGEQYFGPGTRLTVT.

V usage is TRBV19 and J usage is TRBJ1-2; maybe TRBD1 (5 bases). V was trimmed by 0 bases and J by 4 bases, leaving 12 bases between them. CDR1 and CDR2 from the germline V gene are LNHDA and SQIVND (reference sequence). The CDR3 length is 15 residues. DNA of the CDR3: TGTGCCAGTAGTATAGATCGGGCAGGGTCCTATGGCTACACCTTC. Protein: CASSIDRAGSYGYTF.